The subject of this entry is one T cell receptor beta chain. This clone may be a read error of a much larger clone one base away. This sample is drawn from a study of shared clonotypes between healthy human individuals. The CDR3 totals 15 residues. Per germline, CDR1 SGHRS and CDR2 YFSETQ. Trimming left V 5 bases short and J 7 bases short, with 20 bases between. Profiled with immunoSEQ multiplex PCR; TCRdb holds only in-frame clones, not every one. The repertoire has approximately 1,000,000 clones, 70% to 80% of them found once; the top ten carry about 0.94%. This chain connects TRBV5-1 to TRBJ2-3, with a possible D match to TRBD1 (6 bases). The TCR sequence derives from a man aged 18 to 35 in good health. Some clones in this sample may be carry-over from other donors' samples. Sequenced input: memory CD4+ T cells from PBMCs. The subset denotes: CD45RA-negative fraction. This chain's CDR3 is CASSLGVRGTNTQYF. In nucleotides, the CDR3 is TGCGCCAGCAGTCTAGGTGTTAGGGGGACAAATACGCAGTATTTT.